The rows below give T cell receptor beta chains drawn from one sample of a study of response to subunit inactivated influenza vaccine. Each CDR3 protein is one row after TCRdb ran MiXCR on the RT-PCR reads. Of about 520,000 distinct CDR3 sequences detected, 25% appear once; the ten largest clones hold over 1.5%. Sequencing was performed on CD4+ T cells sorted from PBMCs, taken 5 days after vaccination. The source is a middle-aged man who received an inactivated influenza vaccine. The CDR3 runs from the conserved cysteine through the conserved F or W. The order of the fields is V gene, J gene, clone size, D gene, CDR3 DNA, CDR3 protein. The D gene is left open where the match is weak. Not every row has a clone size; where given, it reads once, few, many or a size class.

V: TRBV10-3
J: TRBJ2-3
size: -
D: TRBD2
DNA: TGTGCCATCAGAAGCGGGACTAGCACAGATACGCAGTATTTT
CDR3: CAIRSGTSTDTQYF

V: TRBV12-3/TRBV12-4
J: TRBJ2-2
size: few
D: -
DNA: TGTGCCAGCAGTCCTGGCTGGGAGCTGTTTTTT
CDR3: CASSPGWELFF

V: TRBV11-2
J: TRBJ2-1
size: many
D: -
DNA: TGTGCCAGCAGTCAAGGGGTGGTCCGGGGGAATTACAATGAGCAGTTCTTC
CDR3: CASSQGVVRGNYNEQFF

V: TRBV29-1
J: TRBJ1-2
size: -
D: -
DNA: TGCAGCGTTGATCGCGGGCTCGGCTACACCTTC
CDR3: CSVDRGLGYTF

V: TRBV15
J: TRBJ1-2
size: few
D: -
DNA: TGTGCCACCAGCCCCCGGATTAACTATGGCTACACCTTC
CDR3: CATSPRINYGYTF

V: TRBV29-1
J: TRBJ1-1
size: few
D: -
DNA: TGCAGCGTTGATAGAACAGGGAGCACTGAAGCTTTCTTT
CDR3: CSVDRTGSTEAFF

V: TRBV28
J: TRBJ2-3
size: -
D: -
DNA: TGTGCCAGCAGTTTGTCCCTAGGGCCTACTAGCACAGATACGCAGTATTTT
CDR3: CASSLSLGPTSTDTQYF

V: TRBV7-9
J: TRBJ2-1
size: -
D: TRBD1
DNA: TGTGCCAGCAGCTCGATCCGGGACAGGGGAATATATGAGCAGTTCTTC
CDR3: CASSSIRDRGIYEQFF

V: TRBV24-1
J: TRBJ2-1
size: few
D: TRBD2
DNA: TGTGCCACCGCAACCGGCGGGGGGGCCCTGGGTGAGCAGTTCTTC
CDR3: CATATGGGALGEQFF

V: TRBV6-6
J: TRBJ2-5
size: -
D: TRBD2
DNA: TGTGCCAGCAGTTACGGCGGGGGAGAGACCCAGTACTTC
CDR3: CASSYGGGETQYF

V: TRBV15
J: TRBJ2-7
size: few
D: -
DNA: TGTGCCACCAGCAGAGAAGTGCGCAGCTACGAGCAGTACTTC
CDR3: CATSREVRSYEQYF

V: TRBV29-1
J: TRBJ2-5
size: few
D: -
DNA: TGCAGCGTTGAGAGGGTCGGGACCCAGTACTTC
CDR3: CSVERVGTQYF

V: TRBV5-1
J: TRBJ2-7
size: few
D: TRBD1
DNA: TGCGCCAGCAGCTTGGAATACAGGGGTATCTACGAGCAGTACTTC
CDR3: CASSLEYRGIYEQYF

V: TRBV20-1
J: TRBJ2-6
size: -
D: TRBD2
DNA: TGCAGCGGACTAGCGGGCACCTCTGGGGCCAACGTCCTGACTTTC
CDR3: CSGLAGTSGANVLTF

V: TRBV6-1
J: TRBJ2-1
size: few
D: TRBD2
DNA: TGTGCCAGCAAATTAGCGGGAGGTGGTTCCTACAATGAGCAGTTCTTC
CDR3: CASKLAGGGSYNEQFF

V: TRBV18
J: TRBJ2-3
size: few
D: -
DNA: TGTGCCAGCTCACCGTTTGGGCCGCCAGATACGCAGTATTTT
CDR3: CASSPFGPPDTQYF

V: TRBV5-1
J: TRBJ2-3
size: few
D: TRBD2
DNA: TGCGCCAGCAGCTTGGCTGGAGCGGGAACCACAGATACGCAGTATTTT
CDR3: CASSLAGAGTTDTQYF

V: TRBV30
J: TRBJ1-5
size: -
D: -
DNA: TGTGCCTGGAGTAGGCTCAAGGGCAATCAGCCCCAGCATTTT
CDR3: CAWSRLKGNQPQHF

V: TRBV5-1
J: TRBJ2-5
size: -
D: -
DNA: TGCGCCAGCAGCTTGACAGGGCTGGGAGAGACCCAGTACTTC
CDR3: CASSLTGLGETQYF

V: TRBV6-1
J: TRBJ2-1
size: few
D: TRBD1
DNA: TGTGCCAGCAGTACGGGACAGGGGCGTTTGAATGAGCAGTTCTTC
CDR3: CASSTGQGRLNEQFF

V: TRBV11-2
J: TRBJ2-5
size: -
D: -
DNA: TGTGCCAGCAGCTTATCCGGGGGTTCGCTAGCGTACCAAGAGACCCAGTACTTC
CDR3: CASSLSGGSLAYQETQYF

V: TRBV10-3
J: TRBJ2-7
size: -
D: -
DNA: TGTGCCATCAGTGAGTCCCAGGGAGGAACCTACGAGCAGTACTTC
CDR3: CAISESQGGTYEQYF

V: TRBV6-2/TRBV6-3
J: TRBJ2-7
size: many
D: -
DNA: TGTGCCTCCTCCGATCGTTTGACCTACGAGCAGTACTTC
CDR3: CASSDRLTYEQYF

V: TRBV4-1
J: TRBJ2-3
size: -
D: TRBD1
DNA: TGCGCCAGCAGCCGACAGGACAGGGGGACAGATACGCAGTATTTT
CDR3: CASSRQDRGTDTQYF

V: TRBV20-1
J: TRBJ2-2
size: few
D: TRBD2
DNA: TGCAGTGCTAGACTAGCGGGAGTCCCGACCGGGGAGCTGTTTTTT
CDR3: CSARLAGVPTGELFF

V: TRBV14
J: TRBJ2-3
size: -
D: -
DNA: TGTGCCAGCAGCCAAGGCACAGGTCCTCACGGTACGCAGTATTTT
CDR3: CASSQGTGPHGTQYF

V: TRBV20-1
J: TRBJ2-5
size: few
D: TRBD2
DNA: TGCAGTGCTAGAGGGACTAGCGGGGGGGCCGAGACCCAGTACTTC
CDR3: CSARGTSGGAETQYF

V: TRBV2
J: TRBJ2-3
size: -
D: -
DNA: TGTGCCAGCAGTGTCAAACGTCTTTCCACAGATACGCAGTATTTT
CDR3: CASSVKRLSTDTQYF

V: TRBV5-1
J: TRBJ2-5
size: -
D: -
DNA: TGCGCCAGCAGCTTGGCTTGGGACGTGGGACGGGAGACCCAGTACTTC
CDR3: CASSLAWDVGRETQYF

V: TRBV21-1
J: TRBJ2-7
size: -
D: -
DNA: TGTGCCAGCCCTAACCAGGGCAGGCGAACCTACGAGCAGTACTTC
CDR3: CASPNQGRRTYEQYF

V: TRBV9
J: TRBJ1-6
size: few
D: TRBD1
DNA: TGTGCCAGCAGCGTAGGACAGGGGGCCAATTCACCCCTCCACTTT
CDR3: CASSVGQGANSPLHF

V: TRBV5-5
J: TRBJ2-7
size: few
D: TRBD1
DNA: TGTGCCAGCAGCCCTTCACGGGGACAGGGATTCTACGAGCAGTACTTC
CDR3: CASSPSRGQGFYEQYF

V: TRBV9
J: TRBJ2-7
size: -
D: TRBD2
DNA: TGTGCCAGCAGCGTTGGGACTAGCGACGAGCAGTACTTC
CDR3: CASSVGTSDEQYF

V: TRBV5-1
J: TRBJ2-5
size: -
D: -
DNA: TGCGCCAGCAGCAGAGCGGGACAGGCCGAAGAGACCCAGTACTTC
CDR3: CASSRAGQAEETQYF

V: TRBV7-8
J: TRBJ2-7
size: -
D: TRBD2
DNA: TGTGCCAGCAGCTTAAGTGCGCTAGCGGGGGTTGGAGAGCAGTACTTC
CDR3: CASSLSALAGVGEQYF

V: TRBV3-1
J: TRBJ2-7
size: few
D: -
DNA: TGTGCCAGCAGCCGGCGATCGGGCGAGCAGTACTTC
CDR3: CASSRRSGEQYF

V: TRBV24-1
J: TRBJ1-2
size: -
D: TRBD1
DNA: TGTGCCACCAGTCATTCAAGACAGGGAGCTAACTATGGCTACACCTTC
CDR3: CATSHSRQGANYGYTF

V: TRBV10-3
J: TRBJ2-1
size: -
D: TRBD1
DNA: TGTGCCATCAACAAAGGCAGGGGGCAGTTAACCAATGAGCAGTTCTTC
CDR3: CAINKGRGQLTNEQFF

V: TRBV9
J: TRBJ2-1
size: -
D: -
DNA: TGTGCCAGCAGCCGTACCGGGCAGCGCGGCTACAATGAGCAGTTCTTC
CDR3: CASSRTGQRGYNEQFF

V: TRBV20-1
J: TRBJ1-4
size: many
D: -
DNA: TGCAGTGCTGTACAGGGCGAAAAACTGTTTTTT
CDR3: CSAVQGEKLFF

V: TRBV20-1
J: TRBJ2-2
size: -
D: TRBD2
DNA: TGCAGTGCGCCCGGGACTATGAACAACGGGGAGCTGTTTTTT
CDR3: CSAPGTMNNGELFF

V: TRBV6-2/TRBV6-3
J: TRBJ2-1
size: -
D: -
DNA: TGTGCCAGCAGTGATCGGTGGGAGGCCGGGCAGTTCTTC
CDR3: CASSDRWEAGQFF

V: TRBV27
J: TRBJ2-3
size: -
D: -
DNA: TGTGCCAGCAGTTTATCGCCGCCCGGTACGCAGTATTTT
CDR3: CASSLSPPGTQYF

V: TRBV6-2/TRBV6-3
J: TRBJ2-3
size: few
D: TRBD2
DNA: TGTGCCAGCAGGCCACTAGCGGGGCCCACAGATACGCAGTATTTT
CDR3: CASRPLAGPTDTQYF

V: TRBV6-1
J: TRBJ2-7
size: -
D: -
DNA: TGTGCCAGCAGTGAACCCGCGACCCACGAGCAGTACTTC
CDR3: CASSEPATHEQYF

V: TRBV12-3/TRBV12-4
J: TRBJ2-7
size: few
D: TRBD2
DNA: TGTGCCAGCAGTTTAGCGACGGGGGGTGGATTCTACGAGCAGTACTTC
CDR3: CASSLATGGGFYEQYF

V: TRBV20-1
J: TRBJ2-7
size: -
D: -
DNA: TGCAGTGCTAGGGGAGTAAGACAGTCCAAACCCTACGAGCAGTACTTC
CDR3: CSARGVRQSKPYEQYF

V: TRBV14
J: TRBJ2-5
size: -
D: TRBD2
DNA: TGTGCCAGCAGCCAAGTATGGGCGGGAGGGTTCGGAGAGACCCAGTACTTC
CDR3: CASSQVWAGGFGETQYF

V: TRBV4-3
J: TRBJ2-4
size: -
D: -
DNA: TGCGCCAGCAGCCAAGGGGCTAGAAGTGGGAACATTCAGTACTTC
CDR3: CASSQGARSGNIQYF

V: TRBV5-1
J: TRBJ1-2
size: -
D: TRBD1
DNA: TGCGCCAGCAGCGGCGACAGGGGGTCTGGCTACACCTTC
CDR3: CASSGDRGSGYTF

V: TRBV7-8
J: TRBJ2-3
size: few
D: -
DNA: TGTGCCAGCAGCGCCTTTCGTTTTTGGGGAAGCACAGATACGCAGTATTTT
CDR3: CASSAFRFWGSTDTQYF

V: TRBV24-1
J: TRBJ2-2
size: few
D: -
DNA: TGTGCCACCAGTGCTTCCCACACCGGGGAGCTGTTTTTT
CDR3: CATSASHTGELFF

V: TRBV5-1
J: TRBJ2-5
size: few
D: -
DNA: TGCGCCAGCAGCATGCCGGGACCACTTCAAGAGACCCAGTACTTC
CDR3: CASSMPGPLQETQYF

V: TRBV10-3
J: TRBJ2-2
size: few
D: -
DNA: TGTGCCATCAGTGAGTCAAGGGCCGGGGAGCTGTTTTTT
CDR3: CAISESRAGELFF

V: TRBV21-1
J: TRBJ2-7
size: -
D: -
DNA: TGTGCCAGCAGCTTGCCGGGACTAGCGTGGCCCAACGAGCAGTACTTC
CDR3: CASSLPGLAWPNEQYF